The 30 T cell receptor beta chains below all came from one sample that was sequenced in a study of T-cell reconstitution after alpha-beta-depleted transplantation in children. Unique molecular identifiers were incorporated when the TCRbeta library was constructed. TCRdb itself ran the PCR reads through MiXCR, one entry per CDR3 protein. The sample lists a few hundred thousand distinct CDR3 sequences, approximately 12% seen once, with around 4.5% in the top ten. The input for sequencing was PBMCs, taken from the stem cell graft. The receptor set was obtained from a human donor who donated a stem cell graft to a child with Fanconi anemia.

This chain joins TRBV4-3 and TRBJ2-5; 12 positions match TRBD2. With 0 bases clipped from V and 5 bases from J, the junction kept 4 bases outside the gene matches. The CDR3 has 16 residues. The germline gives CDR1 LGHNA, CDR2 YSLEER. The CDR3 sequence: CASSQEGLAGRETQYF. The CDR3 nucleotides read TGCGCCAGCAGCCAAGAAGGACTAGCGGGGCGGGAGACCCAGTACTTC.

The chain has TRBV7-8 and TRBJ2-3; TRBD1 is a possible D gene (6 bases). The CDR3 extends over 14 amino acids. V gave up 5 bases and J gave up 2 bases, with 11 bases separating them. Germline CDR1 reads SGHVS; CDR2 reads FQNEAQ. The CDR3 bases are TGTGCCAGCAGCCGCCGGACAGACACAGATACGCAGTATTTT. Translation gives CASSRRTDTDTQYF.

This chain joins TRBV20-1 and TRBJ2-7, with TRBD2 as a possible D gene (6 bases). Germline loops: CDR1 DFQATT, CDR2 SNEGSKA (reference sequence). Trimming shortened V by 3 bases and J by 3 bases, and 18 bases separated the two germline ends. This CDR3 has 15 residues. The CDR3 coding sequence is TGCAGTGCTAGGGGGAGGCCAGAGCTCCTCTACGAGCAGTACTTC. This encodes CSARGRPELLYEQYF.

This clonotype occurred many times. The chain couples TRBV20-1 to TRBJ2-3; 9 bases line up with TRBD1. Germline CDR1 DFQATT, CDR2 SNEGSKA (reference sequence). This CDR3 is 14 amino acids long. V trimming: 2 bases; J trimming: 4 bases; junction bases outside the gene matches: 4. The CDR3 DNA sequence: TGCAGTGCTAGAAAAACAGGGGGCGCAGATACGCAGTATTTT. This codes for CSARKTGGADTQYF.

On this clonotype itself: It is likely a read error, because the conserved phenylalanine at the end of the CDR3 is missing. The chain is built from TRBV6-2 or TRBV6-3 and TRBJ2-3; possibly TRBD2 for D (5 bases). CDR3 length equals 19 residues. Germline V gives CDR1 MNHEY, CDR2 SVGEGT. This CDR3 is CASSYSLPSRGGSIDTQYY. CDR3 bases: TGTGCCAGCAGTTACTCCTTACCCTCACGCGGAGGAAGCATAGATACGCAGTATTAT.

The chain joins TRBV3-1 to TRBJ1-3; no firm D call. This CDR3 contains 16 residues. Germline lookup yields CDR1 LGHDT and CDR2 YNNKEL (reference sequence). Trimming took off 1 base at V and 0 bases at J, with 10 bases between the two ends. The CDR3 coding sequence is TGTGCCAGCAGCCAAGGAAGGAGATTCTCTGGAAACACCATATATTTT. The encoded protein is CASSQGRRFSGNTIYF.

The chain is built from TRBV2 and TRBJ2-2, with D perhaps TRBD2 (7 bases). Trimming left V 8 bases short and J 7 bases short, with 20 bases between. CDR1 is SNHLY, CDR2 FYNNEI, per germline. CDR3 size: 15 residues. CDR3 sequence reads: CASQRDTGWGGELFF. CDR3 DNA sequence: TGTGCCAGCCAGCGGGACACGGGTTGGGGCGGGGAGCTGTTTTTT.

The chain links TRBV20-1 to TRBJ1-4; D may be TRBD1 (5 bases). CDR1 is DFQATT and CDR2 is SNEGSKA in the germline V gene (reference sequence). The CDR3 covers 14 residues. The V end was cut by 6 bases, the J end by 5 bases, with 16 bases between. The CDR3 DNA is TGCAGTGCCCGGCGAGGGGTACGGAATGAAAAACTGTTTTTT. It codes for CSARRGVRNEKLFF.

The chain combines TRBV20-1 with TRBJ2-1; TRBD2 might be the D (5 bases). V was trimmed by 4 bases and J by 2 bases, leaving 18 bases between them. The germline V gene encodes CDR1 DFQATT and CDR2 SNEGSKA (reference sequence). This CDR3 spans 16 amino acids. The CDR3 region is CSAISYGEVTYNEQFF. The DNA for the CDR3 is TGCAGTGCTATCTCTTACGGGGAAGTGACCTACAATGAGCAGTTCTTC.

This clonotype was counted between two and nine times. The V gene is TRBV6-6, the J gene TRBJ2-5; D gene ambiguous. Germline values: CDR1 MNHNY, CDR2 SVGAGI (reference sequence). This CDR3 has 11 amino acids. Trimming removed 2 bases at V and 7 bases at J, with 5 bases between. DNA of the CDR3: TGTGCCAGCAGTTACGAACGGACCCAGTACTTC. This encodes CASSYERTQYF.

In this sample, this clonotype turned up many times. The chain joins TRBV18 to TRBJ2-2, with D unclear. Trimming stripped 2 bases from V and 9 bases from J, with 10 bases between. This CDR3 is 13 amino acids long. Germline assignment: CDR1 KGHSH and CDR2 LQKENI. CDR3 in amino acids: CASSPGEDRELFF. The CDR3 region has the DNA TGTGCCAGCTCACCAGGGGAAGATCGGGAGCTGTTTTTT.

The chain employs TRBV12-3 or TRBV12-4 and TRBJ1-1, with a tentative D call TRBD1 (5 bases). This CDR3 has 15 amino acids. The germline V and J ends were trimmed by 5 bases and 3 bases, with 16 bases remaining between them. The CDR3 nucleotides read TGTGCCAGCAGTCCATCGTGGCGGGGCGACACTGAAGCTTTCTTT. This encodes CASSPSWRGDTEAFF.

V and J are TRBV10-3 and TRBJ2-7; D perhaps matches TRBD1 (6 bases). The germline V gene encodes CDR1 ENHRY and CDR2 SYGVKD. CDR3 length: 12 amino acids. Trimming stripped 8 bases from V and 5 bases from J, with 13 bases between. The CDR3 spells CAIGPGHDEQYV. In DNA, the CDR3 is TGTGCCATCGGACCGGGACACGACGAGCAGTACGTC.

The chain recombines TRBV30 with TRBJ1-2, with D possibly matching TRBD1 (5 bases). Germline V gene sequence: CDR1 GTSNPN, CDR2 SVGIG (reference sequence). The CDR3 totals 12 residues. V lost 0 bases to trimming and J lost 13 bases, with 15 bases between them. CDR3 loop: CAWSVGPGLATF. The CDR3 bases are TGTGCCTGGAGTGTAGGACCGGGGCTGGCCACCTTC.

This clonotype was counted many times. The chain combines TRBV4-2 with TRBJ2-4, with TRBD2 identical over 8 bases. The CDR3 is 14 amino acids. The germline V gene has CDR1 LGHNA and CDR2 YNFKEQ. Trimming at V came to 0 bases and at J to 12 bases, leaving 7 bases not matched to a gene. Written as DNA, the CDR3 is TGTGCCAGCAGCCAAGATGGGCTAGCGGGTTATCAGTACTTC. This encodes CASSQDGLAGYQYF.

This chain connects TRBV7-9 to TRBJ1-1; D perhaps matches TRBD1 (6 bases). CDR3 size: 14 residues. Germline assignment: CDR1 SEHNR and CDR2 FQNEAQ (reference sequence). V was pared by 2 bases and J by 1 base, with 8 bases between. CDR3 loop: CASSLKDRNTEAFF. DNA of the CDR3: TGTGCCAGCAGCTTAAAGGACAGGAACACTGAAGCTTTCTTT.

In this sample, this clonotype turned up a few times. V usage is TRBV2 and J usage is TRBJ2-1; the D gene is possibly TRBD1 (6 bases). Germline V CDR1 and CDR2: SNHLY, FYNNEI. The CDR3 totals 14 residues. V shed 7 bases and J shed 7 bases, with 17 bases lying between them. For the CDR3, the DNA is TGTGCCAGCACCTCGGGACAAGTCACGAATGAGCAGTTCTTC. Protein product: CASTSGQVTNEQFF.

This chain uses TRBV20-1 with TRBJ2-1; 9 bases are a match to TRBD2. The V gene end was trimmed by 5 bases and the J gene end by 9 bases; junction bases not matched to a gene: 11. From germline, CDR1 is DFQATT and CDR2 SNEGSKA (reference sequence). The CDR3 sequence is 14 residues long. The CDR3 here is CSAQSGGPLGEQFF. CDR3 bases: TGCAGTGCTCAGAGCGGGGGGCCCTTAGGTGAGCAGTTCTTC.

In this sample, this clonotype turned up many times. The chain combines TRBV29-1 with TRBJ2-5; no reliable D call. The CDR3 spans 11 residues. Germline V CDR1 and CDR2: SQVTM, ANQGSEA. V was clipped by 3 bases and J by 4 bases, with 6 bases between them. CDR3 bases: TGCAGCGTTGATTCCGGAGAGACCCAGTACTTC. Residues: CSVDSGETQYF.

V and J are TRBV15 and TRBJ2-7; the match to TRBD2 covers 9 bases. The CDR3 is made up of 15 amino acids. Germline V gene sequence: CDR1 LNHNV, CDR2 YYDKDF (reference sequence). V was pared by 1 base and J by 6 bases, with 7 bases of the junction left unmatched. The CDR3 spells CATSRGFSGGGEQYF. As DNA, the CDR3 is TGTGCCACCAGCAGAGGCTTTAGCGGGGGAGGCGAGCAGTACTTC.

CDR3 loop: CASSKLPFTGGANEQYV. Here the CDR3 DNA reads TGTGCCAGCAGCAAACTGCCTTTTACAGGGGGCGCTAACGAGCAGTACGTC. The chain combines TRBV21-1 with TRBJ2-7; the table's TRBD1 call for D was not verified on the DNA. TRBV21-1 is a recognized pseudogene. The CDR3 extends over 17 amino acids.

This clonotype was detected only a few times. This chain links TRBV6-1 with TRBJ2-4; D possibly corresponds to TRBD2 (6 bases). CDR3 length: 15 residues. V was cut by 5 bases and J by 1 base, with 12 bases left in between. Per the germline V gene, CDR1 is MNHNS and CDR2 is SASEGT. The CDR3 DNA sequence: TGTGCCAGCAGTCCTCTTGGGGGGGCCAAAAACATTCAGTACTTC. Translating it yields CASSPLGGAKNIQYF.

The chain employs TRBV7-2 and TRBJ1-6; D call uncertain. Germline-derived CDR1 and CDR2 are SGHTA and FQGNSA. The CDR3 extends over 14 amino acids. V lost 5 bases and J 12 bases, leaving 17 bases between the germline ends. CDR3 sequence: CASSADGFGRPLHF. For the CDR3, the DNA is TGTGCCAGCAGCGCGGACGGGTTCGGACGACCCCTCCACTTT.

The chain uses TRBV20-1 and TRBJ2-5, with 11 bases lining up with TRBD1. Germline CDR1 reads DFQATT; CDR2 reads SNEGSKA (reference sequence). Trimming cost V 6 bases and J 5 bases; bases outside gene matches: 2. This CDR3 contains 12 residues. The CDR3 sequence: CSAGDRGETQYF. CDR3 bases: TGCAGTGCCGGGGACAGGGGGGAGACCCAGTACTTC.

V and J are TRBV9 and TRBJ2-1, with D hard to call. The V end was cut by 3 bases, the J end by 6 bases, with 16 bases between. Germline CDR1 SGDLS, CDR2 YYNGEE. The CDR3 length is 15 residues. The CDR3, as DNA: TGTGCCAGCAGCGCAATACCGTTGGGTAGCAATGAGCAGTTCTTC. Its translation is CASSAIPLGSNEQFF.

The CDR3: CASSFNGVNEQFF. CDR3 in DNA: TGCGCCAGCAGCTTCAACGGGGTGAATGAGCAGTTCTTC. The rearrangement uses TRBV5-1 and TRBJ2-1, with D tentatively TRBD2 (5 bases). The germline gives CDR1 SGHRS, CDR2 YFSETQ. Trimming pared 2 bases from V and 7 bases from J, leaving 10 bases between. The CDR3 runs 13 residues.

This clonotype was recorded at least ten times. This chain joins TRBV29-1 and TRBJ1-1; 8 bases align to TRBD1. This CDR3 comprises 12 residues. Losses at the gene ends were 6 bases for V and 3 bases for J; bases not matched to a gene: 3. Germline V CDR1 and CDR2: SQVTM, ANQGSEA. The DNA for the CDR3 is TGCAGCGTCTCGGACAGGGACACTGAAGCTTTCTTT. Amino acids: CSVSDRDTEAFF. Using reference TRBV29-1 and TRBJ1-1 for the parts outside the CDR3, the full variable domain is SAVISQKPSRDICQRGTSLTIQCQVDSQVTMMFWYRQQPGQSLTLIATANQGSEATYESGFVIDKFPISRPNLTFSTLTVSNMSPEDSSIYLCSVSDRDTEAFFGQGTRLTVV.

A few counts support this clonotype. V is TRBV10-3 and J is TRBJ2-1; 8 bases line up with TRBD1. V shed 10 bases, J shed 3 bases, and the junction held 8 bases outside the gene matches. Per the germline V gene, CDR1 is ENHRY and CDR2 is SYGVKD. This CDR3 region has 14 residues. For the CDR3, the DNA is TGTGCCACGCGGCAGGGGGCAGGCTACAATGAGCAGTTCTTC. Residues: CATRQGAGYNEQFF.

CDR3 in amino acids: CSAIGTGGAYEQYF. The CDR3, as DNA: TGCAGCGCGATAGGGACAGGGGGGGCCTACGAGCAGTACTTC. The genes are TRBV29-1 and TRBJ2-7, with TRBD1 identical over 11 bases. With 7 bases clipped from V and 2 bases from J, the junction kept 7 bases outside the gene matches. Per the germline V gene, CDR1 is SQVTM and CDR2 is ANQGSEA. CDR3 length: 14 amino acids.

In this sample, this clonotype turned up a few times. The J gene is TRBJ1-3, the V gene TRBV15; D remains unclear. The V gene lost 0 bases and the J gene lost 0 bases, with 12 bases spanning the gap. Germline V CDR1 and CDR2: LNHNV, YYDKDF (reference sequence). This CDR3 is 17 amino acids long. This CDR3 reads CATSREAMGFSGNTIYF. The CDR3 region has the DNA TGTGCCACCAGCAGAGAGGCGATGGGGTTCTCTGGAAACACCATATATTTT. Full variable domain (rest looked up from reference TRBV15 and TRBJ1-3): DAMVIQNPRYQVTQFGKPVTLSCSQTLNHNVMYWYQQKSSQAPKLLFHYYDKDFNNEADTPDNFQSRRPNTSFCFLDIRSPGLGDTAMYLCATSREAMGFSGNTIYFGEGSWLTVV.